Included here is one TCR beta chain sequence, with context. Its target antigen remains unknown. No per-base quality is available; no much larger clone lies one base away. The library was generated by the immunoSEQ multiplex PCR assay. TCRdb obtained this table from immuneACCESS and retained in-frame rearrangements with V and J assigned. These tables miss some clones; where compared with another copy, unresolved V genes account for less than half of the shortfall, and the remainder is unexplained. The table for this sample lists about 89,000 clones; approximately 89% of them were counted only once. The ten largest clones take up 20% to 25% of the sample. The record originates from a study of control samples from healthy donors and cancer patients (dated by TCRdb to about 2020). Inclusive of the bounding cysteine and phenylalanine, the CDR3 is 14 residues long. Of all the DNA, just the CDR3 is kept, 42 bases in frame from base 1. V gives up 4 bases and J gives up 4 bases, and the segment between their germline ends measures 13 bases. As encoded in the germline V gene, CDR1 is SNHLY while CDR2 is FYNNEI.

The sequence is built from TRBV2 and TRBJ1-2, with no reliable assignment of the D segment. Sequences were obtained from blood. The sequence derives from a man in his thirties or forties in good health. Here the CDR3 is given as CASSGQSPFYGYTF. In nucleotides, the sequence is TGTGCCAGCAGTGGCCAGAGCCCTTTCTATGGCTACACCTTC. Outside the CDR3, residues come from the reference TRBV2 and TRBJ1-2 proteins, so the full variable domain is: EPEVTQTPSHQVTQMGQEVILRCVPISNHLYFYWYRQILGQKVEFLVSFYNNEISEKSEIFDDQFSVERPDGSNFTLKIRSTKLEDSAMYFCASSGQSPFYGYTFGSGTRLTVV.